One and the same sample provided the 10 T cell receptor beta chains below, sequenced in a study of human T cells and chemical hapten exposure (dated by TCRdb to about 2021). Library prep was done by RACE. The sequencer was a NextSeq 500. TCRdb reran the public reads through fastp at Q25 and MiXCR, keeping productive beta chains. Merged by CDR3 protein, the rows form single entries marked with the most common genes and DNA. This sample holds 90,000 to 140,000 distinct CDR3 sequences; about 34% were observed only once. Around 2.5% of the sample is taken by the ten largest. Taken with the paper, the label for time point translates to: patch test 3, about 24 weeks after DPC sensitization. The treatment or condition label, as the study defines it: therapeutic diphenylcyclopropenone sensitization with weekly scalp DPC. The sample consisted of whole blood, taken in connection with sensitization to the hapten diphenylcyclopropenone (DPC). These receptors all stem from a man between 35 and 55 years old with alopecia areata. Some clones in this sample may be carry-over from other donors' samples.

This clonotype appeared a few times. The CDR3 sequence: CASRLGVEQYF. The DNA for the CDR3 is TGTGCCAGCAGACTCGGGGTGGAGCAGTACTTC. The chain couples TRBV6-2 or TRBV6-3 to TRBJ2-7, with D perhaps TRBD2 (5 bases). CDR1 is MNHEY, CDR2 SVGEGT, per germline. The CDR3 has 11 residues. V lost 6 bases and J lost 7, with 10 bases in between.

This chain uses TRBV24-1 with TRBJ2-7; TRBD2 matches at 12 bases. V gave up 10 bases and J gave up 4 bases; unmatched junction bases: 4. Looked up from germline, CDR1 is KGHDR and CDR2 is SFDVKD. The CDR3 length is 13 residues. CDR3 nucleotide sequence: TGTGCCACTCCCGGACTAGCGGGATACGAGCAGTACGTC. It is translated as CATPGLAGYEQYV.

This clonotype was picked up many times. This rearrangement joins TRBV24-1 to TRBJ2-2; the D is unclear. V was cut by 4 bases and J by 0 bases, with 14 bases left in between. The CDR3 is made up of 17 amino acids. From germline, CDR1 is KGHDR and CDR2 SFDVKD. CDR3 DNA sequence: TGTGCCACCAGTGACCCTTCCGGAAACGCGAACACCGGGGAGCTGTTTTTT. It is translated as CATSDPSGNANTGELFF.

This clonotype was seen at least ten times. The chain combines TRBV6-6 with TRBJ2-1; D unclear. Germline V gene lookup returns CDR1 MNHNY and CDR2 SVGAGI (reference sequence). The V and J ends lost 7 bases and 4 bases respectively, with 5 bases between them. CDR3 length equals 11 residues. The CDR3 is CASTIYNEQFF. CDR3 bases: TGTGCCAGCACCATTTACAATGAGCAGTTCTTC.

The CDR3 loop is CATGLAGNNEQFF. CDR3 in DNA: TGTGCCACCGGACTAGCGGGCAACAATGAGCAGTTCTTC. The genes are TRBV6-2 or TRBV6-3 and TRBJ2-1; 11 nucleotides agree with TRBD2. CDR1 and CDR2 from the germline V gene are MNHEY and SVGEGT. Germline trimming cut 10 bases from V and 5 bases from J; bases unmatched to any gene: 4. The CDR3 sequence is 13 residues long.

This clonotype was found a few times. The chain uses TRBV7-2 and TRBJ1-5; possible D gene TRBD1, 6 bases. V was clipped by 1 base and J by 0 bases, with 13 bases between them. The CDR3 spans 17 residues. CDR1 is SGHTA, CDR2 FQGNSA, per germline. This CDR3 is CASSLVGGAGSNQPQHF. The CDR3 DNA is TGTGCCAGCAGCTTAGTAGGGGGGGCAGGTAGCAATCAGCCCCAGCATTTT.

In DNA form, the CDR3 reads TGTGCCAGCAGCTTAGAGAACCAGCCCCAGCATTTT. This sequence encodes CASSLENQPQHF. This rearrangement joins TRBV7-9 to TRBJ1-5, with D unclear. The CDR3 consists of 12 residues. V was shortened by 1 base and J by 7 bases, with 5 bases between the two germline ends. Germline-derived CDR1 and CDR2 are SEHNR and FQNEAQ (reference sequence). Variable domain in full (rest from reference TRBV7-9 and TRBJ1-5): DTGVSQNPRHKITKRGQNVTFRCDPISEHNRLYWYRQTLGQGPEFLTYFQNEAQLEKSRLLSDRFSAERPKGSFSTLEIQRTEQGDSAMYLCASSLENQPQHFGDGTRLSIL.

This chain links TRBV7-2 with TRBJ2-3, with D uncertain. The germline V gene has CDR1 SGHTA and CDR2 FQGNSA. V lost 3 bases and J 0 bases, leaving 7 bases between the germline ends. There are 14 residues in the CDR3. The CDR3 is CASSFGGSTDTQYF. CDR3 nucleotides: TGTGCCAGCAGCTTCGGCGGTAGCACAGATACGCAGTATTTT.

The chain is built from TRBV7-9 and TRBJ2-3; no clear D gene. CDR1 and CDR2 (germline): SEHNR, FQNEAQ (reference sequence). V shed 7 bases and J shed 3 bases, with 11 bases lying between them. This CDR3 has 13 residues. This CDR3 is CASNLRETDTQYF. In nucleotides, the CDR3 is TGTGCCAGCAACCTACGAGAGACAGATACGCAGTATTTT.

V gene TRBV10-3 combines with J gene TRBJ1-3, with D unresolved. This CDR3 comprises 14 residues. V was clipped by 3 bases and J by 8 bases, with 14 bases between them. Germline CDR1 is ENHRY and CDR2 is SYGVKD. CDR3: CAISDSQGRDTIYF. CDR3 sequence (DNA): TGTGCCATCAGTGATTCCCAAGGGAGGGACACCATATATTTT.